Listed here are 2 T cell receptor beta chains from one sample, sequenced in a study of cytomegalovirus exposure and HLA in healthy donors. PCR involved 60 Vbeta and 13 Jbeta primers. Assay: immunoSEQ multiplex PCR; the TCRdb copy retains only in-frame clones and omits some. The sample shows over 150,000 clones, 60% to 75% of them seen only once. Sequenced input: PBMCs. Receptor source: a woman in her 50s in good health and CMV-seropositive.

V and J are TRBV5-4 and TRBJ2-7; D gene uncertain. The ends were cut back, 1 base at V and 0 bases at J, with 11 bases in the middle. The CDR3 has 15 residues. CDR1 SGHNT and CDR2 YYREEE come from the germline V gene (reference sequence). CDR3 nucleotide sequence: TGTGCCAGCAGCTTGTCTATGGGCGCCTCCTACGAGCAGTACTTC. Residues: CASSLSMGASYEQYF. The full variable domain, in which reference TRBV5-4 and TRBJ2-7 provide the parts outside the CDR3, is ETGVTQSPTHLIKTRGQQVTLRCSSQSGHNTVSWYQQALGQGPQFIFQYYREEENGRGNFPPRFSGLQFPNYSSELNVNALELDDSALYLCASSLSMGASYEQYFGPGTRLTVT.

The J gene is TRBJ2-3, the V gene TRBV6-1; 7 bases fit TRBD2. This CDR3 contains 15 residues. The trim removed 5 bases at V and 0 bases at J, leaving 5 bases unmatched. Per the germline V gene, CDR1 is MNHNS and CDR2 is SASEGT. The CDR3 is CASSLSGVSTDTQYF. CDR3 nucleotide sequence: TGTGCCAGCAGTTTAAGCGGGGTTAGCACAGATACGCAGTATTTT.